Presented here are 17 T cell receptor beta chains from one specimen sequenced in a study of blood T cell repertoires in COVID-19. TCRdb keeps only in-frame clones here, not all; method: immunoSEQ multiplex PCR. The data hold fewer than 250,000 clones, with 92% observed a single time. The sequenced sample was peripheral blood. The receptors originated from a man in his 60s with COVID-19, enrolled during active disease.

The genes are TRBV19 and TRBJ2-1; 10 bases are shared with TRBD2. The CDR3 totals 17 residues. Germline CDR1 and CDR2: LNHDA and SQIVND (reference sequence). J lost 0 bases, V lost 5 bases, and 7 bases had no gene match. In nucleotides, the CDR3 is TGTGCCAGTAGTTCCAGCGGGAGGGCCCTCTCCTACAATGAGCAGTTCTTC. Its protein product is CASSSSGRALSYNEQFF.

The chain uses TRBV14 and TRBJ2-7; D not resolved. The V and J ends lost 0 bases and 5 bases respectively, with 11 bases between them. This CDR3 has 14 amino acids. CDR1 and CDR2 (germline): SGHDN, FVKESK. The CDR3, as DNA: TGTGCCAGCAGCCAAGAGAGGCGAGGCGACGAGCAGTACTTC. This encodes CASSQERRGDEQYF.

The CDR3 DNA reads as TGCAGCGTTGAACCAGGGCCTAACTATGGCTACACCTTC. This translates into CSVEPGPNYGYTF. The V and J genes are TRBV29-1 and TRBJ1-2; TRBD1 is a possible D gene (5 bases). The CDR3 sequence is 13 residues long. Germline CDR1 reads SQVTM; CDR2 reads ANQGSEA. V lost 2 bases and J lost 0, with 7 bases in between.

This clone was found once. The J gene is TRBJ1-5, the V gene TRBV7-2; 8 nucleotides align to TRBD1. There are 15 residues in the CDR3. V gave up 5 bases and J gave up 6 bases; unmatched junction bases: 9. Per the germline V gene, CDR1 is SGHTA and CDR2 is FQGNSA. CDR3 protein: CASSLGGQGGQPQHF. The DNA of the CDR3 is TGTGCCAGCAGCCTGGGAGGACAGGGTGGTCAGCCCCAGCATTTT.

The chain recombines TRBV7-2 with TRBJ1-4; 7 nucleotides match TRBD1. The CDR3 contains 17 residues. The trim removed 5 bases at V and 5 bases at J, leaving 14 bases unmatched. CDR1 and CDR2 (germline): SGHTA, FQGNSA. The CDR3 sequence is CASSPGGGRGWNEKLFF. CDR3 DNA: TGTGCCAGCAGCCCAGGGGGTGGCAGGGGTTGGAATGAAAAACTGTTTTTT.

The sample holds a few counts of this clone. As DNA, the CDR3 is TGTGCCAGCTCACCGGCGGGCTCCCTCGGGAGTGAGCAGTTCTTC. Its translation: CASSPAGSLGSEQFF. The chain joins TRBV18 to TRBJ2-1; TRBD2 might be the D (6 bases). The CDR3 sequence is 15 residues long. Trimming stripped 3 bases from V and 9 bases from J, with 18 bases between. Germline V gives CDR1 KGHSH, CDR2 LQKENI. The entire variable domain, with the rest obtained from reference TRBV18 and TRBJ2-1, is as follows: NAGVMQNPRHLVRRRGQEARLRCSPMKGHSHVYWYRQLPEEGLKFMVYLQKENIIDESGMPKERFSAEFPKEGPSILRIQQVVRGDSAAYFCASSPAGSLGSEQFFGPGTRLTVL.

On this clone: Other DNA sequences of this sample code for an identical CDR3. The chain uses TRBV29-1 and TRBJ1-5, with 9 bases aligning to TRBD1. This CDR3 region has 13 residues. V lost 6 bases to trimming and J lost 4 bases; unmatched junction nucleotides: 4. Germline-derived CDR1 and CDR2 are SQVTM and ANQGSEA. This CDR3 is CSVRQGGNQPQHF. The CDR3 DNA follows: TGCAGCGTCCGACAGGGGGGTAATCAGCCCCAGCATTTT.

The chain employs TRBV5-5 and TRBJ2-5; 9 positions agree with TRBD1. CDR3 size: 16 residues. V shed 4 bases, J shed 2 bases, and the junction held 9 bases outside the gene matches. CDR1 and CDR2 (germline): SGHKS, YYEKEE (reference sequence). CDR3 in amino acids: CASSPGTGSFQETQYF. Written as DNA, the CDR3 is TGTGCCAGCAGCCCCGGGACAGGGAGCTTTCAAGAGACCCAGTACTTC.

There are a few counts of this clone. The chain uses TRBV2 and TRBJ1-3; D gene uncertain. This CDR3 region has 12 residues. V lost 8 bases and J 2 bases, leaving 7 bases between the germline ends. Germline lookup yields CDR1 SNHLY and CDR2 FYNNEI. The CDR3 nucleotides are TGTGCCAGCGGGCAGACTGGAAACACCATATATTTT. Translation: CASGQTGNTIYF.

The count of this clone is one. The chain is built from TRBV27 and TRBJ2-3, with 13 bases matching TRBD2. Trimming at V came to 4 bases and at J to 6 bases, leaving 10 bases not matched to a gene. CDR3 length: 17 amino acids. CDR1 is MNHEY, CDR2 SMNVEV, per germline (reference sequence). CDR3: CASSSAPGLAGPDTQYF. The CDR3 region has the DNA TGTGCCAGCAGTTCGGCTCCGGGACTAGCGGGACCCGATACGCAGTATTTT.

The rearrangement links TRBV21-1 to TRBJ2-1; the tabulated D call, TRBD2, remains unverified against the DNA. TRBV21-1 is shown as a pseudogene. The CDR3 loop spans 17 amino acids. The CDR3 bases are TGTGCCAGCAGCTCCCGGACTAGCGGTGCGACTTACAATGAGCAGTTCTTC. Translation gives CASSSRTSGATYNEQFF.

Turning to this clone: In the same sample, other DNA sequences code for this CDR3. The chain carries TRBV7-3 and TRBJ1-1, with D unclear. The CDR3 length is 13 residues. Trimming took 3 bases from V and 1 from J, leaving 6 bases between them. Per the germline V gene, CDR1 is SGHTA and CDR2 is FQGTGA. This chain's CDR3 is CASSFQENTEAFF. In DNA form, the CDR3 reads TGTGCCAGCAGCTTCCAGGAGAACACTGAAGCTTTCTTT.

V and J are TRBV14 and TRBJ1-1; D is ambiguous. V dropped 4 bases and J dropped 2 bases, with 14 bases sitting between them. CDR1 and CDR2 from the germline V gene are SGHDN and FVKESK. This CDR3 is 15 amino acids long. The chain's CDR3 is CASSLGRRANTEAFF. The CDR3 region has the DNA TGTGCCAGCAGCCTTGGTCGGCGGGCCAACACTGAAGCTTTCTTT.

The J gene is TRBJ1-1, the V gene TRBV6-5; no firm D call. Germline V lookup: CDR1 MNHEY, CDR2 SVGAGI. Between the trimmed V and J ends, which lost 2 bases and 5 bases, there was a span of 12 bases. The CDR3 is 14 amino acids. CDR3 protein: CASSYEARGTEAFF. The CDR3 DNA is TGTGCCAGCAGTTACGAGGCCAGAGGGACTGAAGCTTTCTTT.

This clone was seen more than once but under ten times. This chain joins TRBV7-8 and TRBJ2-7, with TRBD2 identical over 13 bases. From germline, CDR1 is SGHVS and CDR2 FQNEAQ. Unmatched junction bases numbered 3, after V lost 4 bases and J lost 0 bases. The CDR3 runs to 16 residues. The CDR3 loop is CASSSWTSGSSYEQYF. CDR3 sequence (DNA): TGTGCCAGCAGCTCCTGGACTAGCGGGAGCTCCTACGAGCAGTACTTC.

The chain employs TRBV18 and TRBJ2-7, with 8 bases identical to TRBD1. CDR3 length equals 15 residues. The V gene's germline CDR1 is KGHSH and CDR2 LQKENI. V lost 0 bases and J lost 6; bases outside the gene matches: 7. CDR3 nucleotide sequence: TGTGCCAGCTCACCACCAAGACAGGGGTCGGGCGAGCAGTACTTC. Protein: CASSPPRQGSGEQYF.

Notes on this clone: One end of the junction fails to match germline, which may point to a read error. The V gene is TRBV2, the J gene TRBJ2-2; 8 positions agree with TRBD1. CDR3 length: 13 residues. Germline CDR1 SNHLY, CDR2 FYNNEI. The CDR3 reads CASREDRGGELFF. As DNA, the CDR3 is TGTGCCAGCAGGGAAGACAGGGGCGGGGAGCTGTTTTTT.